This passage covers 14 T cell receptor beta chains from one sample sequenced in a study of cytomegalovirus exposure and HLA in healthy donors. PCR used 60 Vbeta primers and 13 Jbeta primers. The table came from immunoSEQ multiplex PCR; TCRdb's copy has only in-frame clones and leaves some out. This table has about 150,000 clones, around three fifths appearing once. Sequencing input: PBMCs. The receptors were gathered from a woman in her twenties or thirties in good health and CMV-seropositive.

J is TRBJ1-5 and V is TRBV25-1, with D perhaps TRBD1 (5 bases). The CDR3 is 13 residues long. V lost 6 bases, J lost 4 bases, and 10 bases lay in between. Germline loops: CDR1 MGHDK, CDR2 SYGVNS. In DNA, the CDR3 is TGTGCCAGCAGCCCCGGGGGTAATCAGCCCCAGCATTTT. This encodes CASSPGGNQPQHF.

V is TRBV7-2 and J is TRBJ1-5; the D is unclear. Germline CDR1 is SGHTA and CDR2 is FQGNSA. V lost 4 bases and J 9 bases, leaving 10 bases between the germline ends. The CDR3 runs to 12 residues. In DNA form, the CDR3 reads TGTGCCAGCAGCTCATTACCCGGGCCCCAGCATTTT. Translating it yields CASSSLPGPQHF.

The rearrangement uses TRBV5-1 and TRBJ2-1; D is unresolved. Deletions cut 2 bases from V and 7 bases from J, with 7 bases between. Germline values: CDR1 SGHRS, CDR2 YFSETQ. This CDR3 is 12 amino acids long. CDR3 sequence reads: CASSLFRNEQFF. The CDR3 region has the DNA TGCGCCAGCAGCTTATTCAGGAATGAGCAGTTCTTC. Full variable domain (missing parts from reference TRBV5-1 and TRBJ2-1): KAGVTQTPRYLIKTRGQQVTLSCSPISGHRSVSWYQQTPGQGLQFLFEYFSETQRNKGNFPGRFSGRQFSNSRSEMNVSTLELGDSALYLCASSLFRNEQFFGPGTRLTVL.

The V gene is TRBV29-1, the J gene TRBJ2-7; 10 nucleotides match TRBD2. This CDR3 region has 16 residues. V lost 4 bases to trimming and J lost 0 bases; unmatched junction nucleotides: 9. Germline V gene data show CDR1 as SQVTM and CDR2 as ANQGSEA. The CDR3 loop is CSVAGKAGGPSYEQYF. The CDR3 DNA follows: TGCAGCGTTGCGGGAAAAGCGGGAGGGCCCTCCTACGAGCAGTACTTC.

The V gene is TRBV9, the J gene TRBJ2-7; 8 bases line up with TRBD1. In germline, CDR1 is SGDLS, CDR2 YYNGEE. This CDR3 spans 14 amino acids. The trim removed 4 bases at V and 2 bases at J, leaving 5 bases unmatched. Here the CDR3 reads CASSSRTGPYEQYF. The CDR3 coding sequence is TGTGCCAGCAGCAGTAGGACAGGGCCCTACGAGCAGTACTTC.

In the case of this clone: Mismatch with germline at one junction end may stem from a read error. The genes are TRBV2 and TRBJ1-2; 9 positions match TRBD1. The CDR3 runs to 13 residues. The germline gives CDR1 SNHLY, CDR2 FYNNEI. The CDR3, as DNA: TGTGCCAGTAGTGGGACAGGGTTAATGGACTACACCTTC. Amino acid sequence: CASSGTGLMDYTF.

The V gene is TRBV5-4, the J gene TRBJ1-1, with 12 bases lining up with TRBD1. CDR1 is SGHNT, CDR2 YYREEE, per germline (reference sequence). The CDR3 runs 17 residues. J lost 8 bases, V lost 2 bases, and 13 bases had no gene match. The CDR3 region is CASSFGAGQGAWAEAFF. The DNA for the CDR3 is TGTGCCAGCAGCTTCGGGGCGGGACAGGGGGCCTGGGCAGAAGCTTTCTTT.

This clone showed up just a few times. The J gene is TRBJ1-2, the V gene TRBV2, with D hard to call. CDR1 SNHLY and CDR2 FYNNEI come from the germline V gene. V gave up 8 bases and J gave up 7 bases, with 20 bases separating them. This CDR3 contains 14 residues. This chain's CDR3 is CASANSGPTGGYTF. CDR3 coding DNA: TGTGCCAGCGCTAACTCGGGTCCCACTGGTGGCTACACCTTC.

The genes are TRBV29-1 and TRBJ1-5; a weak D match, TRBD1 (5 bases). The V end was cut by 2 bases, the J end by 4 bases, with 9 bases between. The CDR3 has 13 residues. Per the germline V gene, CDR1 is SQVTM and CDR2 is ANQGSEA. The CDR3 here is CSVETTANQPQHF. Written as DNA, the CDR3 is TGCAGCGTTGAAACGACAGCAAATCAGCCCCAGCATTTT.

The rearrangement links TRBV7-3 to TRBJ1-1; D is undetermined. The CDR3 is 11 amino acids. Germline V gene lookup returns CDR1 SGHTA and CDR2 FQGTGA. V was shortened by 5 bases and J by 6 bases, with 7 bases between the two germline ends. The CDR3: CASSLRAEAFF. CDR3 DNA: TGTGCCAGCAGCCTCCGGGCTGAAGCTTTCTTT.

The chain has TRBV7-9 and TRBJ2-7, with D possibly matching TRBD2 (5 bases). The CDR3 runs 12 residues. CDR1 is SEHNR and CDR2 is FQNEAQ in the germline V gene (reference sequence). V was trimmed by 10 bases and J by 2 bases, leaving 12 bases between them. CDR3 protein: CATELVPYEQYF. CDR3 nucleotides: TGTGCCACCGAACTAGTCCCCTACGAGCAGTACTTC.

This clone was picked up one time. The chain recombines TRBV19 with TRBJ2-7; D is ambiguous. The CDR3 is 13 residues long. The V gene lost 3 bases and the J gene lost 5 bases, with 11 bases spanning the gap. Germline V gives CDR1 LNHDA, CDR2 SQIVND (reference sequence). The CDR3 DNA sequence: TGTGCCAGTAGTATTTGGGTCGGAGACGAGCAGTACTTC. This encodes CASSIWVGDEQYF.

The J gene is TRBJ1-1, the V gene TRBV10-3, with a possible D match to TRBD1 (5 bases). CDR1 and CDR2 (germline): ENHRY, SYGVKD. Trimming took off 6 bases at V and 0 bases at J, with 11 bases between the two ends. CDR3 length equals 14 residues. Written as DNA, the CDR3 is TGTGCCATCAGCGCACGGGGGTTGAACACTGAAGCTTTCTTT. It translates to CAISARGLNTEAFF.

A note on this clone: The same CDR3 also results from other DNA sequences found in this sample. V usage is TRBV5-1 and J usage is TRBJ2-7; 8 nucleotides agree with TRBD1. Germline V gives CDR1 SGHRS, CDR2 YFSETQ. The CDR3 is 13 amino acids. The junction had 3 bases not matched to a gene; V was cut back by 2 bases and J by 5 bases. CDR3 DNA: TGCGCCAGCAGCTTCCCAGGGGGCCACGAGCAGTACTTC. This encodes CASSFPGGHEQYF.